These 17 T cell receptor beta chains were sequenced from one sample in a study of vaccination effects on CD4 cells after COVID-19. Following 10 days of culture, CD4+ T cells were isolated. Two doses of either BNT162b2 or mRNA-1273 were given to each participant. These receptors' targets are unknown. Libraries were prepared by immunoSEQ multiplex PCR; TCRdb keeps only in-frame clonotypes and omits some of them. The table has approximately 61,000 clones, under 85% seen once; the top ten hold more than 4%. Material: CD4+ T cells from PBMCs cultured without peptide, obtained after COVID-19 vaccination. These receptors all come from a human donor who received a COVID-19 vaccine.

The rearrangement links TRBV4-2 to TRBJ1-1; D is possibly TRBD1 (6 bases). V lost 0 bases and J lost 11, with 25 bases in between. CDR1 and CDR2 (germline): LGHNA, YNFKEQ. The CDR3 has 17 residues. The CDR3 sequence: CASSQEPRQARPIEAFF. The CDR3 DNA sequence: TGTGCCAGCAGCCAAGAGCCCCGACAGGCCCGGCCGATTGAGGCTTTCTTT.

The CDR3 region is CASSDSSGGTGELFF. CDR3 DNA sequence: TGTGCCAGCAGTGACTCTAGCGGGGGGACCGGGGAGCTGTTTTTT. The chain combines TRBV6-4 with TRBJ2-2, with 10 bases lining up with TRBD2. V trimming: 0 bases; J trimming: 5 bases; junction bases outside the gene matches: 0. The CDR3 length is 15 residues. Looked up from germline, CDR1 is MRHNA and CDR2 is SNTAGT.

This sequence joins TRBV6-5 and TRBJ2-2; D may be TRBD1 (5 bases). The CDR3 extends over 13 amino acids. Germline loops: CDR1 MNHEY, CDR2 SVGAGI. V lost 6 bases, J lost 0 bases, and 5 bases lay in between. The CDR3 DNA follows: TGTGCCAGCAGGGGGCCGAACACCGGGGAGCTGTTTTTT. It yields the protein CASRGPNTGELFF.

This chain uses TRBV5-4 with TRBJ1-1; 8 bases are shared with TRBD1. This CDR3 comprises 15 residues. Per the germline V gene, CDR1 is SGHNT and CDR2 is YYREEE (reference sequence). The V gene end was trimmed by 4 bases and the J gene end by 1 base; junction bases not matched to a gene: 6. The CDR3 is CASSPGGSRNTEAFF. Here the CDR3 DNA reads TGTGCCAGCAGCCCAGGGGGCTCCAGGAACACTGAAGCTTTCTTT.

The J gene is TRBJ2-1, the V gene TRBV5-1; TRBD2 matches 9 bases. This CDR3 spans 15 amino acids. The trim removed 0 bases at V and 4 bases at J, leaving 2 bases unmatched. Looked up from germline, CDR1 is SGHRS and CDR2 is YFSETQ. The DNA of the CDR3 is TGCGCCAGCAGCTTGGGCCTAGCGGGGTACAATGAGCAGTTCTTC. This codes for CASSLGLAGYNEQFF.

The rearrangement joins TRBV3-1 (or the pseudogene TRBV3-2) to TRBJ1-3; D is ambiguous. V dropped 0 bases and J dropped 0 bases, with 6 bases sitting between them. Per germline, CDR1 LGHDT and CDR2 YNNKEL (reference sequence). This CDR3 spans 15 amino acids. CDR3 in DNA: TGTGCCAGCAGCCAAGAGAGGATCTCTGGAAACACCATATATTTT. Translating gives CASSQERISGNTIYF.

V gene TRBV4-1 combines with J gene TRBJ1-5; D is perhaps TRBD1 (6 bases). V was trimmed by 3 bases and J by 0 bases, leaving 15 bases between them. Germline CDR1 is MGHRA and CDR2 is YSYEKL. The CDR3 is made up of 17 amino acids. CDR3 DNA: TGCGCCAGCAGCCAGGCCTGGACAGCTCGTAGCAATCAGCCCCAGCATTTT. Translating gives CASSQAWTARSNQPQHF.

V and J are TRBV18 and TRBJ1-3; TRBD1 agrees at 8 bases. CDR3 length: 16 amino acids. The germline CDR1 and CDR2 sequences are KGHSH and LQKENI. The ends lost 4 bases at V and 1 base at J; junction bases unmatched: 6. DNA for the CDR3: TGTGCCAGCTCACTTACGACAGGGGTTTCTGGAAACACCATATATTTT. Protein: CASSLTTGVSGNTIYF.

The J gene is TRBJ1-1, the V gene TRBV7-2; 8 bases fit TRBD1. Trimming cost V 5 bases and J 0 bases; bases outside gene matches: 2. Germline values: CDR1 SGHTA, CDR2 FQGNSA. The CDR3 covers 14 residues. This chain's CDR3 is CASSEDRVNTEAFF. The CDR3 nucleotides are TGTGCCAGCAGCGAGGACAGGGTGAACACTGAAGCTTTCTTT. Full variable domain (rest looked up from reference TRBV7-2 and TRBJ1-1): GAGVSQSPSNKVTEKGKDVELRCDPISGHTALYWYRQSLGQGLEFLIYFQGNSAPDKSGLPSDRFSAERTGGSVSTLTIQRTQQEDSAVYLCASSEDRVNTEAFFGQGTRLTVV.

This clone has just one count. The chain has TRBV2 and TRBJ2-5, with D tentatively TRBD2 (6 bases). Germline assignment: CDR1 SNHLY and CDR2 FYNNEI. V gave up 5 bases and J gave up 4 bases, with 11 bases separating them. This CDR3 contains 13 residues. The CDR3 DNA reads as TGTGCCAGCAGTAGTGGGAGGCGAGAGACCCAGTACTTC. Translated: CASSSGRRETQYF.

The chain couples TRBV15 to TRBJ1-6; D is unclear. The CDR3 extends over 13 amino acids. CDR1 is LNHNV, CDR2 YYDKDF, per germline (reference sequence). Deletions cut 8 bases from V and 5 bases from J, with 10 bases between. The CDR3 loop reads CATSGQNNSPLHF. The CDR3, as DNA: TGTGCCACCTCCGGGCAGAATAATTCACCCCTCCACTTT.

The chain recombines TRBV6-5 with TRBJ1-6; D is perhaps TRBD1 (6 bases). Deletions cut 6 bases from V and 6 bases from J, with 12 bases between. The CDR3 runs to 14 residues. The germline gives CDR1 MNHEY, CDR2 SVGAGI. DNA for the CDR3: TGTGCCAGCAGGACTGGGGGCAGTAATTCACCCCTCCACTTT. Protein sequence: CASRTGGSNSPLHF.

V is TRBV18 and J is TRBJ1-2; maybe TRBD1 (5 bases). The CDR3 consists of 14 residues. V lost 6 bases, J lost 1 base, and 12 bases lay in between. CDR1 and CDR2 from the germline V gene are KGHSH and LQKENI. CDR3 nucleotide sequence: TGTGCCAGCTCCCCCGGGACCGATAACTATGGCTACACCTTC. Translating gives CASSPGTDNYGYTF.

The V call is TRBV27, the J call TRBJ2-7; 8 nucleotides align to TRBD2. Germline V gives CDR1 MNHEY, CDR2 SMNVEV (reference sequence). The CDR3 contains 13 residues. V trimming: 10 bases; J trimming: 3 bases; junction bases outside the gene matches: 8. The CDR3 loop is CATGLAAIYEQYF. DNA for the CDR3: TGTGCCACCGGACTAGCAGCAATCTACGAGCAGTACTTC.

The chain couples TRBV25-1 to TRBJ2-7; 14 bases agree with TRBD2. The germline V gene has CDR1 MGHDK and CDR2 SYGVNS. The CDR3 totals 16 residues. The ends lost 2 bases at V and 0 bases at J; junction bases unmatched: 0. CDR3 bases: TGTGCCAGCAGTGAAGGGACTAGCGGGAGCTCCTACGAGCAGTACTTC. The encoded protein is CASSEGTSGSSYEQYF.

The V call is TRBV7-9, the J call TRBJ2-7; perhaps TRBD2 as D (6 bases). The CDR3 length is 13 residues. Trimming shortened V by 6 bases and J by 5 bases, and 14 bases separated the two germline ends. Germline CDR1 reads SEHNR; CDR2 reads FQNEAQ (reference sequence). CDR3 bases: TGTGCCAGCAGTTCCTCGGGACTGGACGAGCAGTACTTC. It encodes CASSSSGLDEQYF.

V and J are TRBV15 and TRBJ1-5, with D maybe TRBD1 (6 bases). The V and J ends lost 3 bases and 7 bases respectively, with 16 bases between them. CDR1 and CDR2 from the germline V gene are LNHNV and YYDKDF (reference sequence). The CDR3 is 15 residues long. Here the CDR3 DNA reads TGTGCCACCAGCAGGGCTCAGGGGATAGGGCAGCCCCAGCATTTT. Translated, it gives CATSRAQGIGQPQHF. Full variable domain (missing parts from reference TRBV15 and TRBJ1-5): DAMVIQNPRYQVTQFGKPVTLSCSQTLNHNVMYWYQQKSSQAPKLLFHYYDKDFNNEADTPDNFQSRRPNTSFCFLDIRSPGLGDTAMYLCATSRAQGIGQPQHFGDGTRLSIL.